This T cell receptor (beta chain) was sequenced for a study of siplizumab effects on memory and regulatory T cells. Study-level findings and limits: The majority of clones, roughly 75-97% of proliferating CD4+ or CD8+ clones, lacked an assignable naive or memory phenotype. The average Treg-derived proportion among mappable alloreactive CD4+ clones was 65% to 80% with siplizumab versus 26.9% in controls. The suppressive capacity of proliferating Tregs from siplizumab cultures remained unconfirmed.

The V end lost 4 bases, the J end lost 4 bases, and 14 bases lay between the germline ends. CDR3 length: 14 residues. Per germline, CDR1 SEHNR and CDR2 FQNEAQ (reference sequence). Assayed TCR templates numbered about 10^5 for each sample. Profiled with immunoSEQ multiplex PCR; TCRdb holds only in-frame clones, not every one. Among 99,000 or so clones listed, around 93% were seen once. In the case of this clone: Its antigen is not known.

This sequence was found in a human donor in good health. This sequence joins TRBV7-9 and TRBJ2-7; the D call may be TRBD1 or TRBD2 (6 bases each). Sequencing used CD4+ T cells sorted from blood. CDR3 sequence: CASSSTGAHYEQYF. The CDR3, as DNA: TGTGCCAGCAGCTCCACGGGGGCGCATTACGAGCAGTACTTC. Full variable domain (rest looked up from reference TRBV7-9 and TRBJ2-7): DTGVSQNPRHKITKRGQNVTFRCDPISEHNRLYWYRQTLGQGPEFLTYFQNEAQLEKSRLLSDRFSAERPKGSFSTLEIQRTEQGDSAMYLCASSSTGAHYEQYFGPGTRLTVT.